A selection of T cell receptor beta chains follows, all from one sample in a study of shared T cell receptors in the human thymus. Sequenced by immunoSEQ multiplex PCR; TCRdb stores in-frame clones only, minus some. The table includes roughly 500,000 clones, roughly 74% detected once. These same records also appear under a second study, on human thymus T cells.

The specimen was thymocytes. Source of these receptors: a boy less than two years old with a congenital heart defect. Each CDR3 is given with its conserved first and last residue. Fields, in order: V gene, clone size, J gene, D gene, CDR3 protein, CDR3 DNA. A D gene is named only where the DNA matches it firmly. Size values are once, few and many counts, or a class for expanded clones, and some rows have none.

>TRBV11-2|NA|TRBJ2-1|TRBD2
CASSLLAGAQHEQFF
TGTGCCAGCAGCTTACTAGCGGGAGCTCAGCATGAGCAGTTCTTC
>TRBV5-1|NA|TRBJ2-7|TRBD2
CASSSGLGRSYEQYF
TGCGCCAGCAGCTCCGGACTAGGGCGGTCCTACGAGCAGTACTTC
>TRBV4-3|NA|TRBJ1-1|NA
CASSQVSEGVKTEAFF
TGCGCCAGCAGCCAAGTAAGCGAGGGGGTAAAAACTGAAGCTTTCTTT
>TRBV5-4|few|TRBJ2-7|TRBD2
CASSSRDYPSYEQYF
TGTGCCAGCAGCTCCCGGGACTATCCTTCCTACGAGCAGTACTTC
>TRBV30|NA|TRBJ2-1|TRBD2
CAWRPAGGPGYNEQFF
TGTGCCTGGAGACCCGCGGGAGGTCCCGGGTACAATGAGCAGTTCTTC
>TRBV29-1|NA|TRBJ2-1|TRBD2
CSAWLLSSGSHDEQFF
TGCAGCGCGTGGTTGTTATCTAGCGGGAGTCACGATGAGCAGTTCTTC
>TRBV4-3|NA|TRBJ2-2|TRBD2
CASSQALAGGGEELFF
TGCGCCAGCAGCCAAGCTTTAGCGGGAGGGGGTGAGGAGCTGTTTTTT
>TRBV5-1|NA|TRBJ2-4|NA
CASSLAFSGAKNIQYF
TGCGCCAGCAGCCTGGCATTTTCGGGAGCCAAAAACATTCAGTACTTC
>TRBV5-1|NA|TRBJ2-1|TRBD1
CASRKDRGKYNEQFF
TGCGCCAGCAGAAAGGACAGGGGGAAATACAATGAGCAGTTCTTC
>TRBV5-1|NA|TRBJ1-1|NA
CASSLDRWTKAFF
TGCGCCAGCAGCTTGGACAGATGGACTAAAGCTTTCTTT
>TRBV5-6|NA|TRBJ2-7|TRBD2
CASSLRQGLAGGKGYEQYF
TGTGCCAGCAGCTTGAGGCAGGGACTAGCGGGAGGGAAGGGCTACGAGCAGTACTTC
>TRBV4-3|NA|TRBJ2-3|TRBD2
CASSPQTSWGDTQYF
TGCGCCAGCAGCCCCCAGACTAGCTGGGGCGATACGCAGTATTTT
>TRBV29-1|once|TRBJ2-3|TRBD2
CSVIAGGPGTDTQYF
TGCAGCGTTATAGCGGGAGGGCCAGGCACAGATACGCAGTATTTT
>TRBV5-4|NA|TRBJ2-5|TRBD2
CASSSLAVKETQYF
TGTGCCAGCAGCTCACTAGCGGTAAAAGAGACCCAGTACTTC
>TRBV15|NA|TRBJ2-7|TRBD2
CATSILLASGPYEQYF
TGTGCCACCAGCATACTCCTGGCTAGCGGACCTTACGAGCAGTACTTC
>TRBV20-1|NA|TRBJ1-5|NA
CSAKAQPQHF
TGCAGTGCTAAAGCTCAGCCCCAGCATTTT
>TRBV28|NA|TRBJ2-6|TRBD2
CASSLCRGGSSGANVLTF
TGTGCCAGCAGTTTATGCCGGGGGGGGAGCTCTGGGGCCAACGTCCTGACTTTC
>TRBV28|few|TRBJ2-1|NA
CASSLHFRGVGYNEQFF
TGTGCCAGCAGTTTGCATTTTCGCGGCGTCGGGTACAATGAGCAGTTCTTC
>TRBV30|NA|TRBJ1-3|NA
CAWTPRPTGTIYF
TGTGCCTGGACTCCCCGCCCCACTGGCACCATATATTTT
>TRBV18|NA|TRBJ2-5|NA
CASSQTSQETQYF
TGTGCCAGCTCCCAGACTAGCCAAGAGACCCAGTACTTC
>TRBV6-1|NA|TRBJ2-7|TRBD2
CASTPLGRGPYEQYF
TGTGCCAGCACCCCCCTCGGGAGGGGACCCTACGAGCAGTACTTC
>TRBV30|NA|TRBJ2-7|TRBD2
CAWSVAGTSEQYF
TGTGCCTGGAGTGTAGCGGGGACGAGCGAGCAGTACTTC
>TRBV6-1|NA|TRBJ1-2|TRBD1
CASTLQGLGGSGYTF
TGTGCCAGCACCCTACAGGGGCTGGGGGGATCCGGCTACACCTTC
>TRBV27|once|TRBJ1-5|NA
CASRLASNQPQHF
TGTGCCAGCAGATTGGCCAGCAATCAGCCCCAGCATTTT
>TRBV4-3|once|TRBJ1-1|NA
CASSRSPDREGSNTEAFF
TGCGCCAGCAGCCGCAGCCCGGACAGAGAAGGTTCGAACACTGAAGCTTTCTTT
>TRBV7-3|NA|TRBJ2-1|NA
CASSLTRGPYNEQFF
TGTGCCAGCAGCTTAACGAGAGGGCCTTACAATGAGCAGTTCTTC
>TRBV5-1|NA|TRBJ1-1|NA
CASSLAGFGRNTEAFF
TGCGCCAGCAGCTTGGCCGGTTTCGGGAGGAACACTGAAGCTTTCTTT
>TRBV30|NA|TRBJ1-1|TRBD1
CAWSVTRTGLNTEAFF
TGTGCCTGGAGTGTAACTCGGACAGGGCTGAACACTGAAGCTTTCTTT
>TRBV5-8|few|TRBJ1-2|TRBD1
CASSLRQGAGYGYTF
TGTGCCAGCAGCCTTAGACAGGGGGCTGGCTATGGCTACACCTTC
>TRBV28|NA|TRBJ2-7|TRBD2
CASIPGLALYEQYF
TGTGCCAGCATCCCGGGACTAGCGTTGTACGAGCAGTACTTC
>TRBV7-3|NA|TRBJ2-5|NA
CASSYRGGLWETQYF
TGTGCCAGCAGCTACAGGGGGGGGCTGTGGGAGACCCAGTACTTC
>TRBV6-1|few|TRBJ2-1|TRBD2
CASSARETSSYNEQFF
TGTGCCAGCAGTGCGCGGGAGACCAGCTCCTACAATGAGCAGTTCTTC
>TRBV20-1|NA|TRBJ2-7|NA
CSAHQAYEQYF
TGCAGTGCCCACCAGGCCTACGAGCAGTACTTC
>TRBV27|NA|TRBJ2-1|NA
CASSLTPNREPFYNEQFF
TGTGCCAGCAGTTTAACTCCGAACAGGGAGCCTTTCTACAATGAGCAGTTCTTC
>TRBV4-3|NA|TRBJ2-1|NA
CASSQRGTTAGAEQFF
TGCGCCAGCAGCCAAAGAGGGACTACAGCAGGGGCTGAGCAGTTCTTC
>TRBV28|NA|TRBJ2-1|NA
CASSPSLASGCNEQFF
TGTGCCAGCAGCCCCAGTTTGGCCTCAGGCTGCAATGAGCAGTTCTTC